The clone carrying this TCR beta chain was detected many times. Its antigen is unidentified. The V end was cut by 3 bases, the J end by 1 base, with 4 bases between. The germline gives CDR1 MDHEN, CDR2 SYDVKM. This CDR3 is built from 13 residues. The sample originates from a study of regulatory T cells in long-lasting Graves disease. Study background: The criterion for persistent Graves' disease was over 5 years of antithyroid drugs with positive TSH receptor antibodies. Study-level points and caveats: Lower TCR diversity was seen in persistent Graves' patients than in newly diagnosed ones. Patients with persistent disease shared 2,741 public clonotypes, outpacing the roughly 950 shared by new patients. Thyroid tissue was not studied; only peripheral blood was.

According to the study, TCR beta libraries were built with iRepertoire HTBI primers and CDR3-region Arm-PCR. TCRdb reprocessed the multiplex PCR reads with MiXCR, giving one entry per CDR3 protein. The sample lists around 460,000 distinct CDR3 sequences; 22% were seen once. This sample's time point: persistent/refractory GD, antithyroid drugs over 5 years with positive TRAb. Preparation of the TCR library used RNA extracted from PBMCs. The material sequenced was peripheral blood mononuclear cells (PBMCs), taken when the disease was refractory, from a patient treated with antithyroid drugs. This TCR was sampled from a female donor with Graves disease. The chain is built from TRBV28 and TRBJ2-4; D gene ambiguous. CDR3 sequence: CASSFRAKNIQYF. CDR3 DNA: TGTGCCAGCAGTTTCAGGGCCAAAAACATTCAGTACTTC.